The entry below describes one TCR beta chain. This entry comes from a study of blood T cell repertoires in COVID-19. For the study at large: Sources were T cells, B-cell-depleted T cells, or PBMCs; the material itself was cDNA or gDNA.

As handled by the study authors: By means of reference gene primer amplification, nucleated cell counts were estimated. Clones were sequenced by immunoSEQ multiplex PCR, and TCRdb holds only the in-frame ones, with some missing. That table is the source of V, J and clone size, and D and trimming were worked out from the DNA. The table has about 120,000 clones, approximately 81% seen once; the top ten hold roughly 3.9%. Germline values: CDR1 SNHLY, CDR2 FYNNEI. This CDR3 is 14 amino acids long. Trimming cost V 7 bases and J 6 bases, with 19 bases left between them. The rearrangement links TRBV2 to TRBJ2-7; D may be TRBD2 (6 bases). Sequencing was performed on peripheral blood. This TCR was sampled from a man aged 60 to 75 with acute or convalescent COVID-19. For the CDR3, the DNA is TGTGCCAGCAAATTCTCGAATGGAGGGTCCGAGCAGTACTTC. Translated: CASKFSNGGSEQYF.